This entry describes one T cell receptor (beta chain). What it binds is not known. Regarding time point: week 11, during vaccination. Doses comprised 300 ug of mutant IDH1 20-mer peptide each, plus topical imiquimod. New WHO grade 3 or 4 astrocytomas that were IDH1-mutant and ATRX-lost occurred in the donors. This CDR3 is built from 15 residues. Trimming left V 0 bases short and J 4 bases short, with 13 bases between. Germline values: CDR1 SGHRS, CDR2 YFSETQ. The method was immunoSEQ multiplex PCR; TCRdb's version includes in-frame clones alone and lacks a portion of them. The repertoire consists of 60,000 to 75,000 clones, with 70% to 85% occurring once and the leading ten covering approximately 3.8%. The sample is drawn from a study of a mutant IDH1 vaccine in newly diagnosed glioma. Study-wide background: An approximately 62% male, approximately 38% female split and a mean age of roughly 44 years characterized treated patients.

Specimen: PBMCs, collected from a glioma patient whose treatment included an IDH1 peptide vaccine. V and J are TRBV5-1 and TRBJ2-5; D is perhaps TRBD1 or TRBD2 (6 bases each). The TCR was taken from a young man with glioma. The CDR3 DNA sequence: TGCGCCAGCAGCTTGGAAGAGGGGGGAGGAGAGACCCAGTACTTC. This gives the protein CASSLEEGGGETQYF.